What follows describes a single T cell receptor beta chain. What it recognizes is unknown. The primer mix had 60 Vbeta and 13 Jbeta primers. TCRdb's copy holds only in-frame clones and misses some; the assay was immunoSEQ multiplex PCR. This table lists 65,000 to 95,000 clones. This sample stems from a study of cytomegalovirus exposure and HLA in healthy donors. The CDR3 is made up of 15 amino acids. Germline values: CDR1 LNHNV, CDR2 YYDKDF (reference sequence). With V trimmed by 3 bases and J by 6 bases, 8 bases remained unmatched. The study's findings and limits: Further analysis was carried out later, and it showed several of the most significant clusters appearing linked to common viral pathogens.

The genes are TRBV15 and TRBJ2-1; 7 bases fit TRBD2. This receptor was obtained from a man younger than 40 in good health and CMV-seronegative. The sequenced sample was PBMCs. The CDR3 DNA is TGTGCCACCAGCAGGGCCAGGACTAGAGCCAATGAGCAGTTCTTC. Translated: CATSRARTRANEQFF.